This TCR beta chain was captured by sequencing in a study of blood T cell repertoires in COVID-19. Study information: From the United States, Italy and Spain came samples of acute and convalescent COVID-19. In each case, the material was cDNA or gDNA derived from T cells, B-cell-depleted T cells, or PBMCs.

In the original workflow: Estimation of nucleated cell counts relied on the amplification of reference gene primers. This table comes from immunoSEQ multiplex PCR, and its TCRdb copy is limited to in-frame clones, with some not included. The V and J calls and clone size come from that table; D and trimming were worked out from the DNA. The sample has about 170,000 clones, around nine tenths seen once. During active infection, Seattle patients enrolled and were then monitored through disease. Sample: peripheral blood. This sequence originates from an elderly woman with COVID-19, enrolled during active disease.

CDR3 protein: CASSETSGRGTDTQYF. The CDR3 region has the DNA TGCGCCAGCAGCGAGACTAGCGGGAGGGGTACAGATACGCAGTATTTT. The J gene is TRBJ2-3, the V gene TRBV5-1; 14 bases are shared with TRBD2. The trim removed 4 bases at V and 3 bases at J, leaving 4 bases unmatched. This CDR3 spans 16 amino acids. CDR1 and CDR2 (germline): SGHRS, YFSETQ.